This T cell receptor beta chain was identified during a study of early T cells in non-severe SARS-CoV-2 infection. The TCR library protocol was used to attach unique molecular identifiers. These identifiers were attached to individual cDNA molecules. TCRdb called the 5' RACE reads again in MiXCR, with one record for every CDR3 protein. This table holds over 55,000 distinct CDR3 sequences, roughly a tenth found once. The CDR3 covers 15 residues. Germline V gene lookup returns CDR1 SGDLS and CDR2 YYNGEE. Trimming removed 3 bases from V and 8 bases from J, with 17 bases in between. This clonotype was detected many times.

The clonotype was recovered from an adult who was a healthcare worker with PCR-confirmed SARS-CoV-2 infection or an uninfected control (not recorded which). The sample taken for sequencing was whole blood. V gene TRBV9 combines with J gene TRBJ1-4; possibly TRBD1 for D (5 bases). The DNA for the CDR3 is TGTGCCAGCAGCGCGCTGGGAGGGGCCATCGAAAAACTGTTTTTT. It codes for CASSALGGAIEKLFF.